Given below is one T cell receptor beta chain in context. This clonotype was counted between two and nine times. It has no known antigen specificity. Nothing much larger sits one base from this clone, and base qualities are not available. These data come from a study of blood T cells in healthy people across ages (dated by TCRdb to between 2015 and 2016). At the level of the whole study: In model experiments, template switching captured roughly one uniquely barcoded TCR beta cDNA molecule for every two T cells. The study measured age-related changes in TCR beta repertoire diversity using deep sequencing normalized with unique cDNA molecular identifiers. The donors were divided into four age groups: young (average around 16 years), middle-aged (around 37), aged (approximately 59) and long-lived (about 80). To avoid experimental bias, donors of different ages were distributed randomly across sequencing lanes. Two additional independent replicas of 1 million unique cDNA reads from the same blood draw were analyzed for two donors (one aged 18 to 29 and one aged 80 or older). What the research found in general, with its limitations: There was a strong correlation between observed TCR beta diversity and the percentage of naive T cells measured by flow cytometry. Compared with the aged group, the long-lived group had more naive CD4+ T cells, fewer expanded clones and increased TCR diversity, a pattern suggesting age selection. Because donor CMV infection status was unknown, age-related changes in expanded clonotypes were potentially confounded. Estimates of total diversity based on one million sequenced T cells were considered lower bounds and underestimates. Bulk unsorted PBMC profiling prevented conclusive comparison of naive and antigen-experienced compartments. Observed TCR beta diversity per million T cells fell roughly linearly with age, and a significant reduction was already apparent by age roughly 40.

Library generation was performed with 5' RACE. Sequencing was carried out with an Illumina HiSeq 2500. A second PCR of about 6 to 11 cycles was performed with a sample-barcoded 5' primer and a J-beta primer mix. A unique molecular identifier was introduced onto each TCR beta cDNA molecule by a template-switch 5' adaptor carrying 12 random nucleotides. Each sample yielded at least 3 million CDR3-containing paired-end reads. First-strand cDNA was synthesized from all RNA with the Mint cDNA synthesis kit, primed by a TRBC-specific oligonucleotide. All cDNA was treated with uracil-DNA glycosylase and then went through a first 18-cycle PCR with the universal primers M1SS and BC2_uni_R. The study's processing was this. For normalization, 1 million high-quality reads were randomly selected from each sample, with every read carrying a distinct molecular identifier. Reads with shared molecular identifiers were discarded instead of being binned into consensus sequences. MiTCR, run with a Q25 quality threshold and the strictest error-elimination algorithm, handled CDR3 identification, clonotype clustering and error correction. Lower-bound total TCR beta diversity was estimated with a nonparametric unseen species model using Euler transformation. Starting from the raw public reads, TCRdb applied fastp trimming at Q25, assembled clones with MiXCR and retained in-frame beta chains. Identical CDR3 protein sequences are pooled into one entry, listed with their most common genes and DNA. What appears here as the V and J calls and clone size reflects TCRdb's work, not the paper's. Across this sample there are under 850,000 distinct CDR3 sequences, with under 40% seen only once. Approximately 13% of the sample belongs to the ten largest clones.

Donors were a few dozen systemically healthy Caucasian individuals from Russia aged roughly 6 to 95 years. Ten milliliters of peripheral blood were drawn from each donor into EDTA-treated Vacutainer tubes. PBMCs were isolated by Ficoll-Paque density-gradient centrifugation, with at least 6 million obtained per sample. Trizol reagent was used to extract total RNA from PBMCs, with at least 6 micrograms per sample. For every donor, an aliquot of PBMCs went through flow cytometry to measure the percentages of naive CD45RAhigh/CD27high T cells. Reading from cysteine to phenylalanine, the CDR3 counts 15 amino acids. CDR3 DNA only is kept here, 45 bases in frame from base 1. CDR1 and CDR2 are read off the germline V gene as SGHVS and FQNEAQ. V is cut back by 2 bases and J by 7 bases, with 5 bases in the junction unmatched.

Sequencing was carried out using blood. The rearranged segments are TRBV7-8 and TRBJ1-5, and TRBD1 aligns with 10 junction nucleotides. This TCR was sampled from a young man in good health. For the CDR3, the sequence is CASSLTTGGSQPQHF. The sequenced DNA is TGTGCCAGCAGCTTAACGACAGGGGGCAGCCAGCCCCAGCATTTT.